A selection of T cell receptor beta chains follows, all from one sample in a study of OX40 agonist ivuxolimab in advanced cancers. Repertoires were generated with immunoSEQ multiplex PCR, while TCRdb's copy carries only in-frame clones and drops some. The data hold around 70,000 clones, with over 80% observed a single time. Material: CD4+ or CD8+ T cells sorted from blood, obtained in a trial of the OX40 agonist ivuxolimab. The source is an adult with an advanced solid tumor such as melanoma, head and neck, liver or kidney cancer. Each CDR3 is given with its conserved first and last residue. D genes are given only for firm matches. The listing skips clone size in some rows; elsewhere it reads once, few, many or a size class.

cdr3_nt,cdr3_aa,v_call,j_call,cdr3_length,d_call,clone_size
TGTGCCAGCAGTCCCCCTAGCGGAGTTAACAATGAGCAGTTCTTC,CASSPPSGVNNEQFF,TRBV28,TRBJ2-1,15,TRBD2,once
TGTGCCAGCAGCCCGGGACAGGGGTTAATGGGGGAGACCCAGTACTTC,CASSPGQGLMGETQYF,TRBV5-4,TRBJ2-5,16,TRBD1,NA
TGTGCCAGCAGCTCCCACCCTGGACTCGAATATGGCTACACCTTC,CASSSHPGLEYGYTF,TRBV7-3,TRBJ1-2,15,NA,NA
TGTGCCAGCAGGGAAAGCTCTAGAGGAAATGAGCAGTTCTTC,CASRESSRGNEQFF,TRBV6-1,TRBJ2-1,14,NA,NA
TGTGCCAGCAGCTTAATTTTGGGGACCACTGAGCAGTTCTTC,CASSLILGTTEQFF,TRBV7-9,TRBJ2-1,14,NA,NA
TGTGCCAGCAGCCCACGGGGCCTCCAAGAGACCCAGTACTTC,CASSPRGLQETQYF,TRBV6-5,TRBJ2-5,14,NA,NA
TGCAGTGTCGTCAGTTACAATGAGCAGTTCTTC,CSVVSYNEQFF,TRBV20-1,TRBJ2-1,11,NA,NA
TGTGCCAGCAGCTCGGGAGACTTGACCTACGAGCAGTACTTC,CASSSGDLTYEQYF,TRBV7-8,TRBJ2-7,14,NA,NA
TGTGCCAGCAGCTTAGTGGTTGGACTAGCGGGAGGCTACGAGCAGTACTTC,CASSLVVGLAGGYEQYF,TRBV7-2,TRBJ2-7,17,TRBD2,NA
TGCGCCAGCAGCTCAGGACTAGTGGAGGTCTACAATGAGCAGTTCTTC,CASSSGLVEVYNEQFF,TRBV5-1,TRBJ2-1,16,TRBD2,NA
TGCGCCAGCAGCCAAGTTCAGGGAGTGGGGAGCTATGGCTACACCTTC,CASSQVQGVGSYGYTF,TRBV4-1,TRBJ1-2,16,NA,NA
TGTGCCAGCAGCAACAGGGTGGTGGGTGAAGCTTTCTTT,CASSNRVVGEAFF,TRBV11-3,TRBJ1-1,13,NA,NA
TGTGCCAGTAGTGGGGAAAGCGTGGGGCAGCCCCAGCATTTT,CASSGESVGQPQHF,TRBV19,TRBJ1-5,14,NA,NA
TGTGCCACCAGCAGATATCAGGGGGCGCGGGACTATGGCTACACCTTC,CATSRYQGARDYGYTF,TRBV15,TRBJ1-2,16,TRBD1,NA
TGTGCCAGCAGTATCGGCCTGAACACTGAAGCTTTCTTT,CASSIGLNTEAFF,TRBV6-6,TRBJ1-1,13,NA,NA
TGTGCCAGCAGGGAAAGCGGGAGTGGCACAGATACGCAGTATTTT,CASRESGSGTDTQYF,TRBV2,TRBJ2-3,15,TRBD2,NA
TGTGCCAGCAGCTTATCCGGGAGGGTCACAGATACGCAGTATTTT,CASSLSGRVTDTQYF,TRBV11-3,TRBJ2-3,15,TRBD2,NA
TGTGCCAGCAGCTTAGCCGCTTTGGGACAGGCTTTTCAGGAGACCCAGTACTTC,CASSLAALGQAFQETQYF,TRBV11-1,TRBJ2-5,18,TRBD1,NA
TGCAGCGTTGAAGATTCGTTCGTGGGGACAGATACGCAGTATTTT,CSVEDSFVGTDTQYF,TRBV29-1,TRBJ2-3,15,NA,NA
TGTGCCACCAGCAGAGGTGGAGGCAATCAGCCCCAGCATTTT,CATSRGGGNQPQHF,TRBV15,TRBJ1-5,14,NA,once
TGCGCCAGCAGTCAATCGGTCTTAGGGGGACTAGCGGGAGGTATTTGCACAGATACGCAGTATTTT,CASSQSVLGGLAGGICTDTQYF,TRBV23-1,TRBJ2-3,22,TRBD2,NA
TGCAGCGTCACTGTCCCGGGACAGGGGGTAAGTGAAGCTTTCTTT,CSVTVPGQGVSEAFF,TRBV29-1,TRBJ1-1,15,TRBD1,NA
TGTGCCAGCAGCTTAGAGGGGGCTAGCGGGAGTTACGAGCAGTACTTC,CASSLEGASGSYEQYF,TRBV7-2,TRBJ2-7,16,TRBD2,NA
TGTGCCAGCAGCTTAGCGGCAGGTAACTCCTACGAGCAGTACTTC,CASSLAAGNSYEQYF,TRBV7-6,TRBJ2-7,15,NA,NA
TGTGCCAGCAGCCCTACAGGGAATTCCTACAATGAGCAGTTCTTC,CASSPTGNSYNEQFF,TRBV9,TRBJ2-1,15,NA,NA
TGTGCCAGCAGTTCAGCCGGCCCCGCGGGCAATGAGCAGTTCTTC,CASSSAGPAGNEQFF,TRBV6-5,TRBJ2-1,15,NA,NA
TGTGCCAGCTCACCATACGACGGGAACTCTGGAAACACCATATATTTT,CASSPYDGNSGNTIYF,TRBV18,TRBJ1-3,16,NA,NA
TGCAGCGTTGCCGGGACTAGCGGGACGGGCCAAGAGACCCAGTACTTC,CSVAGTSGTGQETQYF,TRBV29-1,TRBJ2-5,16,TRBD2,NA
TGCGCCAGCAGCTTGGAGCGCTCGGGAGGGCCTCACGAGCAGTACTTC,CASSLERSGGPHEQYF,TRBV5-1,TRBJ2-7,16,TRBD2,NA
TGTGCCAGCAGCAAAGGCGGAGGACTAGAAAAGTACCAAGAGACCCAGTACTTC,CASSKGGGLEKYQETQYF,TRBV21-1,TRBJ2-5,18,NA,NA
TGTGCCAGCAGCTTAGCGGGGCCTCTTTCGGAGCAGTTCTTC,CASSLAGPLSEQFF,TRBV5-4,TRBJ2-1,14,TRBD2,NA
TGTGCCAGCAGCCATAGGTACAATGAGCAGTTCTTC,CASSHRYNEQFF,TRBV14,TRBJ2-1,12,NA,NA
TGTGCCAGCATCAGGACAGGGGGCAGGGATGAGCAGTTCTTC,CASIRTGGRDEQFF,TRBV7-2,TRBJ2-1,14,TRBD1,NA
TGTGCCAGCAGTGAAGCGATGGAGACCCAGTACTTC,CASSEAMETQYF,TRBV6-1,TRBJ2-5,12,NA,NA
TGTGCCAGCAGCTTAGATACAGGGCGGAACACTGAAGCTTTCTTT,CASSLDTGRNTEAFF,TRBV11-2,TRBJ1-1,15,NA,NA
TGTGCCAGCGGAACGGACTCCTACGAGCAGTACTTC,CASGTDSYEQYF,TRBV2,TRBJ2-7,12,NA,once
TGTGCCAGCAGCCCTGGCACAGATACGCAGTATTTT,CASSPGTDTQYF,TRBV5-5,TRBJ2-3,12,NA,once